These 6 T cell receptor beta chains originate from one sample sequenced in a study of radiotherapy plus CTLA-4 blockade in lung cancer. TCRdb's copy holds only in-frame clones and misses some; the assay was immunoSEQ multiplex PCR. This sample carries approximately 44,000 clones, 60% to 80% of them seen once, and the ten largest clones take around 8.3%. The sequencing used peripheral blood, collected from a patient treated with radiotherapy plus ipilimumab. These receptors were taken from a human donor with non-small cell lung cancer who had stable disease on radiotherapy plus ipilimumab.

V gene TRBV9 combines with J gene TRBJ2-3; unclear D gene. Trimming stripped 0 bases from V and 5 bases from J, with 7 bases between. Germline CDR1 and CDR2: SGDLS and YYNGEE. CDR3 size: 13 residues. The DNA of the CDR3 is TGTGCCAGCAGCGTAGAGGGCGGAGATACGCAGTATTTT. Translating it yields CASSVEGGDTQYF.

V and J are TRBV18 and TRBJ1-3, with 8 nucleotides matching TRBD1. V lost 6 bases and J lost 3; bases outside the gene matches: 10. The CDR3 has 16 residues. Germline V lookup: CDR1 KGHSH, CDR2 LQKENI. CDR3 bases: TGTGCCAGCTCCCCTAGGGACAGGACCCGTGGAAACACCATATATTTT. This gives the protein CASSPRDRTRGNTIYF.

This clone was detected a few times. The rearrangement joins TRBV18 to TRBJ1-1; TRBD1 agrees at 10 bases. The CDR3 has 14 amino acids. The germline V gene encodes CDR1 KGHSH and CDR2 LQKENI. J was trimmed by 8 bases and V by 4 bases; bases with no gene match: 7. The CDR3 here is CASSLTGGVGEAFF. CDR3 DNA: TGTGCCAGCTCACTGACAGGGGGCGTCGGGGAAGCTTTCTTT.

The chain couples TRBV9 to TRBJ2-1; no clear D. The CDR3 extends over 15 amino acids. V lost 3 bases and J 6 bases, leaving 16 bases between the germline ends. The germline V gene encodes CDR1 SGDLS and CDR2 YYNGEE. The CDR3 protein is CASSEDIQVRNEQFF. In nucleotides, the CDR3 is TGTGCCAGCAGCGAAGACATTCAGGTACGCAATGAGCAGTTCTTC.

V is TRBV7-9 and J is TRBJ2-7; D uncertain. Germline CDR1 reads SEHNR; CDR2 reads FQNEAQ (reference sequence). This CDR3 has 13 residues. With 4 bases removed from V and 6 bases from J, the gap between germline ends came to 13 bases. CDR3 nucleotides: TGTGCCAGCAGCTCCCACACCCTAGGCGAGCAGTACGTC. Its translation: CASSSHTLGEQYV.

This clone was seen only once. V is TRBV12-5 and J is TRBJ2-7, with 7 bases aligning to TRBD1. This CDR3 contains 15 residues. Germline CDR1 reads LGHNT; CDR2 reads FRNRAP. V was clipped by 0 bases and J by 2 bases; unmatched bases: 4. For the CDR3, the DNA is TGTGCTAGTGGTTTGGTATTGGGACAGCCCTACGAGCAGTACTTC. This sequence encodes CASGLVLGQPYEQYF.